This TCR beta chain derives from a study of blood T cell repertoires in COVID-19. Turning to the study itself: Acute and convalescent COVID-19 samples came from the United States, Italy and Spain.

Per the authors' pipeline: Reference gene primer amplification yielded estimated nucleated cell counts. Method: immunoSEQ multiplex PCR; TCRdb's copy keeps in-frame clones and lacks some. The DNA was the basis for D and trimming; V, J and clone size are from that table. The data show 100,000 to 150,000 clones, with approximately 90% seen just once and roughly 8% held by the top ten. CDR1 and CDR2 (germline): ENHRY, SYGVKD. V lost 2 bases and J lost 0, with 17 bases in between. The CDR3 is made up of 17 amino acids. Sequenced sample: peripheral blood. V gene TRBV10-3 combines with J gene TRBJ2-7; the D gene is possibly TRBD2 (5 bases). The receptor comes from a human donor in a cohort sampled during active COVID-19. CDR3 in DNA: TGTGCCATCAGTGAGCCCCAGGAGGCGGGTAGCTCCTACGAGCAGTACTTC. This gives the protein CAISEPQEAGSSYEQYF.